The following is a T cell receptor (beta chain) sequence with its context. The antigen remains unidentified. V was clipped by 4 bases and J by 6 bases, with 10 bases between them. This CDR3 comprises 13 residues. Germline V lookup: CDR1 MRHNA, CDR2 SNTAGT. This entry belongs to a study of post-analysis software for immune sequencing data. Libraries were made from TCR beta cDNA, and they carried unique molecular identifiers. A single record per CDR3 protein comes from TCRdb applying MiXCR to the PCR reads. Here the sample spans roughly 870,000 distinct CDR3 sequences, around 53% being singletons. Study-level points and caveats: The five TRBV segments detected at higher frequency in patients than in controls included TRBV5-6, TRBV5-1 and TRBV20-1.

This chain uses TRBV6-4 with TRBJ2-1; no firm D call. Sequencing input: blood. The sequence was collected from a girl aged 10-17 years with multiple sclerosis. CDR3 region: CASSVELPNEQFF. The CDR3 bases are TGTGCCAGCAGTGTCGAACTCCCCAATGAGCAGTTCTTC.